The clone carrying this T cell receptor (beta chain) turned up a few times. The antigen remains undetermined. The source of the sample is a study of T cells in Graves' hyperthyroidism and ophthalmopathy. Study results and caveats: Before onset, by a median of around 6.4 months, the model predicted ophthalmopathy. Separating ophthalmopathy from stable hyperthyroidism was achieved by a 13 V-J model.

Using RNA transcripts as the source, TCR beta CDR3 regions were amplified. HTBI primers were the set used in a first-round RT-PCR of the TCR CDR3. TCRdb independently ran MiXCR on the multiplex PCR reads; one entry per CDR3 protein. In the table there are 150,000 or so distinct CDR3 sequences, 9.4% of which are singletons. The patients, who ranged from 18 to 65 in age, presented with newly diagnosed hyperthyroidism lasting under 2 months. The PBMCs were taken from less than 11 ml of fresh peripheral blood. The CDR3 length is 13 residues. Germline-derived CDR1 and CDR2 are SGHDT and YYEEEE. The germline V and J ends were trimmed by 3 bases and 5 bases, with 11 bases remaining between them.

Material for sequencing was blood. This receptor was identified in a woman aged 18-29 years with Graves' hyperthyroidism that later progressed to Graves' ophthalmopathy. The chain combines TRBV5-6 with TRBJ1-2; a weak D match, TRBD1 (6 bases). This chain's CDR3 is CASSSHRDYGYTF. CDR3 DNA: TGTGCCAGCAGCTCACACAGGGATTATGGCTACACCTTC.